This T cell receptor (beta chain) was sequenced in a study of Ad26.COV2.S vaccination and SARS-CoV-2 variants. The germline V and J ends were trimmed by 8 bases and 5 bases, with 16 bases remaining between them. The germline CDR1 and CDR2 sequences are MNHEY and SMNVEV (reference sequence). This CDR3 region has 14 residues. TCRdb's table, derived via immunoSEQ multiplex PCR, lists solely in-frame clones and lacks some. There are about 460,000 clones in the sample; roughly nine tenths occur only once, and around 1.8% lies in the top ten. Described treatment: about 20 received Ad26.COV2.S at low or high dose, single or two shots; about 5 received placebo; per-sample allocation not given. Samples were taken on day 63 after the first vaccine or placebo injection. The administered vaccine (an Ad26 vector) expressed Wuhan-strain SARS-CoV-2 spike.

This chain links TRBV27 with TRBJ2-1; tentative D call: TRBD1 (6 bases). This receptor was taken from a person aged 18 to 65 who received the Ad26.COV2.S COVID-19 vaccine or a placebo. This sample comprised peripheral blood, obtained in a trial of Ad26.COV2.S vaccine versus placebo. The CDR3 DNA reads TGTGCCAGCCAACAGGGTGTTTGGGACAATGAGCAGTTCTTC. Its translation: CASQQGVWDNEQFF.